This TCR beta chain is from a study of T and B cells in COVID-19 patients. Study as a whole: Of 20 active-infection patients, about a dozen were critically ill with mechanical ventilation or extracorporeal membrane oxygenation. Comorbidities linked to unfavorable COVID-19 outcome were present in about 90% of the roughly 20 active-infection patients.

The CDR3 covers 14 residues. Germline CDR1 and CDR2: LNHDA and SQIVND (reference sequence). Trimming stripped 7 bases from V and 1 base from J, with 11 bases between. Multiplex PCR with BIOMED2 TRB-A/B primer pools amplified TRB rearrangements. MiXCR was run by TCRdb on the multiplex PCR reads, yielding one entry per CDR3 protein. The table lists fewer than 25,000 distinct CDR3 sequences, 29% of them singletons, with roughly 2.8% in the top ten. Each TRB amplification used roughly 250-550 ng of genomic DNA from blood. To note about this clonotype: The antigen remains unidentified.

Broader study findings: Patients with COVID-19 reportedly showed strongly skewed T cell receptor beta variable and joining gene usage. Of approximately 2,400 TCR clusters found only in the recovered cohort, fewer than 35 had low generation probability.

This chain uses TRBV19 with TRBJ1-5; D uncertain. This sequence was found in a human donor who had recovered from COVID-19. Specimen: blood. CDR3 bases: TGTGCCAGTAACCCCGAGTCCAGCAATCAGCCCCAGCATTTT. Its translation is CASNPESSNQPQHF.